These 18 T cell receptor beta chains were all obtained from the same sample, sequenced in a study of T-cell memory formation after mild COVID-19. MiXCR was run by TCRdb on the 5' RACE reads, yielding one entry per CDR3 protein. Altogether about 310,000 distinct CDR3 sequences are present, approximately 19% being singletons, with the ten largest covering more than 20%. Sample: PBMCs or a T cell subset sorted from them (not recorded which). These receptor sequences come from a man between 18 and 29 years old who had mild COVID-19 (a few samples of this study predate the infection). Cell type and time point are not known.

This clonotype came up many times. The CDR3 DNA sequence: TGTGCCAGCAGCTACGGGACAGGGACCACCGGGGAGCTGTTTTTT. Translated: CASSYGTGTTGELFF. The chain combines TRBV7-2 with TRBJ2-2, with 9 nucleotides matching TRBD1. This CDR3 is 15 amino acids long. Per germline, CDR1 SGHTA and CDR2 FQGNSA. The junction had 4 bases not matched to a gene; V was cut back by 4 bases and J by 4 bases.

The sample holds a few counts of this clonotype. Here the CDR3 DNA reads TGTGCCAGCAGCTTAATGCTCGGGGACAGAGACACAGATACGCAGTATTTT. It specifies CASSLMLGDRDTDTQYF. The rearrangement links TRBV7-8 to TRBJ2-3, with TRBD1 matching 7 bases. The ends lost 2 bases at V and 2 bases at J; junction bases unmatched: 10. The CDR3 loop spans 17 amino acids. Germline-derived CDR1 and CDR2 are SGHVS and FQNEAQ.

The chain uses TRBV20-1 and TRBJ2-1, with TRBD2 as a possible D gene (6 bases). V lost 0 bases and J 3 bases, leaving 9 bases between the germline ends. This CDR3 is 14 amino acids long. Germline-derived CDR1 and CDR2 are DFQATT and SNEGSKA (reference sequence). The CDR3 nucleotides read TGCAGTGCTAGAGATTCGACTAGCTACAATGAGCAGTTCTTC. Protein product: CSARDSTSYNEQFF.

This clonotype turned up a few times. The genes are TRBV6-2 or TRBV6-3 and TRBJ2-7, with 7 nucleotides matching TRBD1. Unmatched junction bases numbered 8, after V lost 7 bases and J lost 2 bases. The CDR3 is made up of 14 amino acids. Per germline, CDR1 MNHEY and CDR2 SVGEGT. The CDR3 is CASTEPGQTYEQYF. The CDR3 region has the DNA TGTGCCAGCACCGAACCGGGACAGACCTACGAGCAGTACTTC.

A few counts support this clonotype. The chain couples TRBV5-1 to TRBJ2-2; TRBD1 agrees at 7 bases. The CDR3 length is 13 residues. CDR1 SGHRS and CDR2 YFSETQ come from the germline V gene. After removal of 5 bases from V and 8 bases from J, the junction contained 6 bases not matched to a gene. DNA for the CDR3: TGCGCCAGCAGTCTCCCGGACAGGGGGGAGCTGTTTTTT. Amino acids: CASSLPDRGELFF. Full variable domain (rest looked up from reference TRBV5-1 and TRBJ2-2): KAGVTQTPRYLIKTRGQQVTLSCSPISGHRSVSWYQQTPGQGLQFLFEYFSETQRNKGNFPGRFSGRQFSNSRSEMNVSTLELGDSALYLCASSLPDRGELFFGEGSRLTVL.

V gene TRBV7-2 combines with J gene TRBJ2-5; a possible D gene is TRBD1 (6 bases). The CDR3 length is 14 residues. Germline CDR1 reads SGHTA; CDR2 reads FQGNSA. V lost 3 bases, J lost 5 bases, and 13 bases lay in between. The CDR3 DNA reads as TGTGCCAGCAGCTTCGGGACACTGGGGGAGACCCAGTACTTC. This sequence encodes CASSFGTLGETQYF.

This clonotype was seen more than once but under ten times. V and J are TRBV7-9 and TRBJ2-1; D call uncertain. The germline V and J ends were trimmed by 4 bases and 2 bases, with 9 bases remaining between them. The CDR3 runs to 14 residues. The germline V gene encodes CDR1 SEHNR and CDR2 FQNEAQ (reference sequence). The CDR3 DNA follows: TGTGCCAGCAGCTCCGCCCCTGCCTACAATGAGCAGTTCTTC. Residues: CASSSAPAYNEQFF.

The chain links TRBV28 to TRBJ1-2; D uncertain. The CDR3 length is 15 residues. Per the germline V gene, CDR1 is MDHEN and CDR2 is SYDVKM. V was trimmed by 2 bases and J by 2 bases, leaving 12 bases between them. For the CDR3, the DNA is TGTGCCAGCAGTTTAATGCGGGGTGTGAACTATGGCTACACCTTC. It specifies CASSLMRGVNYGYTF.

A few counts support this clonotype. The chain couples TRBV4-2 to TRBJ2-5, with 7 bases aligning to TRBD2. The CDR3 consists of 16 residues. Germline V gene data show CDR1 as LGHNA and CDR2 as YNFKEQ. J was trimmed by 5 bases and V by 0 bases; bases with no gene match: 9. CDR3 protein: CASSQETAGSGETQYF. The CDR3 DNA follows: TGTGCCAGCAGCCAAGAAACAGCGGGGTCTGGGGAGACCCAGTACTTC.

CDR3 coding DNA: TGTGCCATCAGTGATAGCGGGGTTTCAGAGCAGTACGTC. Protein product: CAISDSGVSEQYV. V gene TRBV10-3 combines with J gene TRBJ2-7; 8 nucleotides match TRBD2. Unmatched junction bases numbered 5, after V lost 3 bases and J lost 7 bases. Germline CDR1 and CDR2: ENHRY and SYGVKD. CDR3 length: 13 amino acids.

This sequence joins TRBV20-1 and TRBJ2-1; D tentatively reads TRBD1 or TRBD2 (5 bases each). The CDR3 runs to 13 residues. With 3 bases removed from V and 10 bases from J, the gap between germline ends came to 16 bases. Germline lookup yields CDR1 DFQATT and CDR2 SNEGSKA (reference sequence). CDR3 in amino acids: CSASKGRLGEQFF. The DNA of the CDR3 is TGCAGTGCTAGTAAGGGACGGCTCGGCGAGCAGTTCTTC.

The V call is TRBV23-1, the J call TRBJ1-5; 8 nucleotides agree with TRBD1. TRBV23-1 is identified as an open reading frame with a role that is uncertain. The J segment lost 0 bases and the V segment lost 2 bases, leaving 24 bases of the junction unmatched. CDR3 length equals 23 residues. The CDR3 region is CASSQPPPSSQTGAGNSNQPQHF. The DNA of the CDR3 is TGCGCCAGCAGTCAACCGCCCCCGAGCAGTCAGACAGGGGCAGGGAATAGCAATCAGCCCCAGCATTTT.

The J gene is TRBJ2-5, the V gene TRBV4-1; weak D call: TRBD2 (6 bases). The CDR3 totals 15 residues. V lost 1 base, J lost 7 bases, and 16 bases lay in between. The germline V gene has CDR1 MGHRA and CDR2 YSYEKL. CDR3 coding DNA: TGCGCCAGCAGCCAAGCCGCACAATCGGGGGTGACCCAGTACTTC. It specifies CASSQAAQSGVTQYF.

The chain recombines TRBV18 with TRBJ2-3; 8 bases agree with TRBD2. The length of the CDR3 is 16 residues. Germline V gives CDR1 KGHSH, CDR2 LQKENI. V was pared by 0 bases and J by 3 bases, with 5 bases of the junction left unmatched. CDR3 nucleotide sequence: TGTGCCAGCTCACCACCGGCGGGGGGTGAGACAGATACGCAGTATTTT. Amino acid sequence: CASSPPAGGETDTQYF.

This chain's CDR3 is CASSLSPGGQYQETQYF. CDR3 in DNA: TGTGCCAGCAGCTTAAGCCCAGGGGGACAATACCAAGAGACCCAGTACTTC. The chain is built from TRBV6-5 and TRBJ2-5, with 7 bases matching TRBD1. Germline V gene data show CDR1 as MNHEY and CDR2 as SVGAGI. V dropped 6 bases and J dropped 0; count of bases not matched to a gene: 13. The CDR3 covers 17 residues.

V and J are TRBV4-1 and TRBJ1-1; D is perhaps TRBD1 (6 bases). CDR1 is MGHRA and CDR2 is YSYEKL in the germline V gene. This CDR3 comprises 16 residues. Trimming stripped 4 bases from V and 1 base from J, with 16 bases between. The CDR3 loop reads CASSRLTRTANTEAFF. The CDR3 nucleotides read TGCGCCAGCAGCCGACTGACTAGGACAGCGAACACTGAAGCTTTCTTT.

The chain joins TRBV7-2 to TRBJ2-4; 7 bases match TRBD1. Germline CDR1 reads SGHTA; CDR2 reads FQGNSA. The CDR3 covers 15 residues. Unmatched junction bases numbered 9, after V lost 4 bases and J lost 6 bases. CDR3 loop: CASSSNTGVLNIQYF. Written as DNA, the CDR3 is TGTGCCAGCAGCTCAAACACAGGGGTCCTAAACATTCAGTACTTC.

This clonotype was recorded a few times. This chain links TRBV20-1 with TRBJ2-3; D may be TRBD1 (5 bases). CDR1 DFQATT and CDR2 SNEGSKA come from the germline V gene (reference sequence). V gave up 0 bases and J gave up 4 bases, with 14 bases separating them. The CDR3 extends over 15 amino acids. The CDR3 spells CSARDARAHADTQYF. CDR3 bases: TGCAGTGCTAGAGATGCCAGGGCGCACGCAGATACGCAGTATTTT.